A single sample gave rise to the 13 T cell receptor beta chains below, sequenced in a study of T cells after posttransplantation cyclophosphamide. The repertoire was sequenced with immunoSEQ multiplex PCR; TCRdb's copy has only in-frame clones and lacks some. The sample has about 36,000 clones, around 80% seen once. A marrow graft followed busulfan-fludarabine conditioning, with cyclophosphamide on days +3 and +4. This material consisted of CD4+ T cells sorted from blood, taken roughly 1,900 days after a stem cell transplant with posttransplant cyclophosphamide. The receptor source for this set is a female patient aged 35 to 55 who received an allogeneic stem cell transplant from a related donor, was CMV-positive, and had no GVHD. Certain T cells may be donor cells from the graft.

This chain connects TRBV18 to TRBJ2-7, with TRBD2 matching 11 bases. Unmatched junction bases numbered 2, after V lost 3 bases and J lost 1 base. The germline CDR1 and CDR2 sequences are KGHSH and LQKENI. The CDR3 spans 15 residues. CDR3 amino acids: CASSPSGGESYEQYF. CDR3 DNA: TGTGCCAGCTCACCTAGCGGGGGGGAGTCCTACGAGCAGTACTTC.

The rearrangement links TRBV28 to TRBJ2-7; maybe TRBD1 (6 bases). The CDR3 runs 13 residues. The V end was cut by 8 bases, the J end by 0 bases, with 11 bases between. Germline V gene data show CDR1 as MDHEN and CDR2 as SYDVKM. The CDR3: CASARQASYEQYF. The CDR3 region has the DNA TGTGCCAGCGCTAGACAGGCCTCCTACGAGCAGTACTTC.

This rearrangement joins TRBV7-3 to TRBJ2-5, with a possible D match to TRBD1 (6 bases). Per the germline V gene, CDR1 is SGHTA and CDR2 is FQGTGA. The CDR3 extends over 13 amino acids. V gave up 3 bases and J gave up 5 bases, with 10 bases separating them. The CDR3 DNA sequence: TGTGCCAGCAGCTTGGGGGCTCGGGAGACCCAGTACTTC. Protein product: CASSLGARETQYF.

The chain recombines TRBV6-1 with TRBJ2-2; TRBD1 aligns across 8 bases. From germline, CDR1 is MNHNS and CDR2 SASEGT. This CDR3 contains 14 residues. J gave up 1 base and V 8 bases, and 3 bases lay outside the gene matches. Here the CDR3 reads CASRGTGNTGELFF. The CDR3, as DNA: TGTGCCAGCCGAGGGACAGGGAACACCGGGGAGCTGTTTTTT.

This clone was found a few times. The rearrangement links TRBV5-1 to TRBJ2-1; 9 nucleotides agree with TRBD2. Germline CDR1 is SGHRS and CDR2 is YFSETQ. Trimming at V came to 1 base and at J to 1 base, leaving 6 bases not matched to a gene. The CDR3 consists of 17 residues. In nucleotides, the CDR3 is TGCGCCAGCAGCTTGAGCTCTAGCGGGATTTCCTACAATGAGCAGTTCTTC. It yields the protein CASSLSSSGISYNEQFF.

The chain recombines TRBV7-7 with TRBJ2-5; TRBD1 is a possible D gene (6 bases). The V end was cut by 5 bases, the J end by 1 base, with 11 bases between. CDR3 length: 14 residues. Germline V gives CDR1 SSHAT, CDR2 FNYEAQ (reference sequence). The CDR3 DNA reads as TGTGCCAGCAGCCGTGGGGGCTTCCAAGAGACCCAGTACTTC. Encoded protein: CASSRGGFQETQYF.

The chain combines TRBV9 with TRBJ1-6; the D is unclear. CDR1 is SGDLS, CDR2 YYNGEE, per germline. The CDR3 is 14 residues long. Trimming took off 0 bases at V and 6 bases at J, with 7 bases between the two ends. CDR3 bases: TGTGCCAGCAGCGTAGCACAGATTAATTCACCCCTCCACTTT. Translating it yields CASSVAQINSPLHF.

The CDR3 reads CASSLQGGPNTEAFF. Written as DNA, the CDR3 is TGTGCCAGCAGCCTACAGGGGGGCCCGAACACTGAAGCTTTCTTT. The chain couples TRBV5-4 to TRBJ1-1; 8 nucleotides agree with TRBD1. CDR1 and CDR2 from the germline V gene are SGHNT and YYREEE (reference sequence). Trimming cost V 4 bases and J 1 base; bases outside gene matches: 6. There are 15 residues in the CDR3.

The chain combines TRBV6-6 with TRBJ2-3; maybe TRBD2 (6 bases). Germline CDR1 and CDR2: MNHNY and SVGAGI (reference sequence). The CDR3 is made up of 13 amino acids. Trimming cost V 8 bases and J 1 base, with 10 bases left between them. DNA of the CDR3: TGTGCCAGCCGGAGGGAAGGCACAGATACGCAGTATTTT. Its translation: CASRREGTDTQYF.

This chain links TRBV5-1 with TRBJ1-6; 7 bases are a match to TRBD1. Losses at the gene ends were 0 bases for V and 10 bases for J; bases not matched to a gene: 7. CDR1 is SGHRS and CDR2 is YFSETQ in the germline V gene. This CDR3 is built from 15 residues. This chain's CDR3 is CASSLGWQGGSPLHF. The CDR3 region has the DNA TGCGCCAGCAGCTTGGGTTGGCAGGGGGGCTCACCCCTCCACTTT.

The V call is TRBV11-2, the J call TRBJ2-1; D might be TRBD2 (7 bases). This CDR3 contains 13 residues. The germline CDR1 and CDR2 sequences are SGHAT and FQNNGV. V was trimmed by 8 bases and J by 7 bases, leaving 15 bases between them. CDR3 sequence: CASGGGRRNEQFF. The CDR3 DNA reads TGTGCCAGCGGGGGGGGGCGTCGGAATGAGCAGTTCTTC.

V gene TRBV5-5 combines with J gene TRBJ2-1, with TRBD1 matching 7 bases. J gave up 9 bases and V 0 bases, and 3 bases lay outside the gene matches. The length of the CDR3 is 13 residues. Germline assignment: CDR1 SGHKS and CDR2 YYEKEE (reference sequence). The CDR3 loop is CASSLDRGVEQFF. The CDR3 region has the DNA TGTGCCAGCAGCTTGGACAGGGGAGTTGAGCAGTTCTTC.

This chain joins TRBV5-5 and TRBJ2-7, with D possibly matching TRBD2 (6 bases). Germline V lookup: CDR1 SGHKS, CDR2 YYEKEE (reference sequence). Between the trimmed V and J ends, which lost 5 bases and 3 bases, there was a span of 9 bases. The CDR3 is 12 residues long. CDR3 sequence (DNA): TGTGCCAGCAGTTGGGACTTCTACGAGCAGTACTTC. It encodes CASSWDFYEQYF.